This paragraph covers one T cell receptor beta chain sequence. As yet, its antigen is unknown. The record originates from a study of T cells expressing NK-cell markers. Study details: Just one sequenced donor of eight was HCMV-seronegative, while seven were seropositive.

TCRdb re-called the 5' RACE reads and catalogs CDR3 proteins one per entry, DNA excluded. The ten top clones account for about 0.39%, within a sample of roughly 280,000 distinct CDR3 sequences. The CDR3 runs 17 residues. Germline V gene data show CDR1 as SGHAT and CDR2 as FQNNGV. Study outcomes and limitations: As a fraction of CD8+ T cells, dominant NKG2C+ clonotypes reached about 1.0-7.5% in about six donors.

This receptor was taken from a man younger than 35 in good health. The material sequenced was blood T cells: a sorted CD56 or NKG2C T cell subset, CD4+ or CD8+ T cells, or bulk PBMC T cells (not recorded which). The chain has TRBV11-2 and TRBJ1-4. This chain's CDR3 is CASSPRVTSRPNEKLFF.